The T cell receptor (beta chain) under discussion was sequenced for a study of T cells expressing NK-cell markers. Study-wide background: Sorted CD3+CD56-NKG2C+, CD3+CD56+NKG2C- and CD3+CD56+NKG2C+ T cells were the source of the TCR beta repertoires. Overall study results and limits: Of CD8+ T cells, about 1.0-8% belonged to dominant NKG2C+ clonotypes in several donors. The HCMV specificity of the expanded NKG2C+ T cell clones stayed unresolved.

The authors made TCR beta cDNA libraries by 5'RACE template switching. This switching added a universal primer site and UMIs. TCRdb re-called the 5' RACE reads, yielding one record per CDR3 amino acid sequence without DNA. This sample contains some 440,000 distinct CDR3 sequences. This CDR3 is 15 amino acids long. CDR1 and CDR2 (germline): SGHRS, YFSETQ. Comment on this clonotype: Its cognate antigen is unknown.

The chain is built from TRBV5-1 and TRBJ1-4; TCRdb designates TRBD1, a call that cannot be tested without DNA. The specimen was blood T cells: a sorted CD56 or NKG2C T cell subset, CD4+ or CD8+ T cells, or bulk PBMC T cells (not recorded which). The receptor's source is a woman between 50 and 59 years old in good health. The CDR3 sequence: CASSEGDRVEEKLFF.